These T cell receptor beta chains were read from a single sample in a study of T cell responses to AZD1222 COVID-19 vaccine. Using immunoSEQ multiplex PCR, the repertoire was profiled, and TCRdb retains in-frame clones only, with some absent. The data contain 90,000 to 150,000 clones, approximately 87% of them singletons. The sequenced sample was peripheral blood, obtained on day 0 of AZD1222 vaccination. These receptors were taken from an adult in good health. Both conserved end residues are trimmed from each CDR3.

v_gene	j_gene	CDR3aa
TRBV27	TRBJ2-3	ASSLLGDTQY
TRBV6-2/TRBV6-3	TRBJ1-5	ASSYPGQGDRSNQPQH
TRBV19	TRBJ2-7	ASGRDVGYEQY
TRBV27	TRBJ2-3	ASRYGGYTDTQY
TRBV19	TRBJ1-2	ASSPRGVTYGYT
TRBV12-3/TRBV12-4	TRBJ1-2	ASSHGIFYGYT
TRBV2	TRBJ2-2	ASRRGGAGGLF
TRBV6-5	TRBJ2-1	ASSYGGKDRGSEQF
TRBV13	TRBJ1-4	ASSNDRGVATNEKLF
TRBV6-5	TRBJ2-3	ASRVALSTDTQY
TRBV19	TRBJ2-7	ASSFRDEQY
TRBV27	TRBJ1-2	ASSARDRANYGYT
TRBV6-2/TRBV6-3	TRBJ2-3	ASSHLESTDTQY